This entry features one T cell receptor (beta chain) sequence. Trimming removed 4 bases at V and 0 bases at J, with 10 bases between. The germline gives CDR1 LNHDA, CDR2 SQIVND (reference sequence). The CDR3 sequence is 15 residues long. The data derive from a study of CD8 T cells in Susac syndrome. Study-level background: Within the group of sequenced Susac syndrome patients, roughly six had active disease and about 8 were in remission. When their blood was taken, the Susac syndrome patients had either not yet had any therapy, were taking corticosteroids, or were taking intravenous immunoglobulin alone.

The authors negatively isolated CD8+ and CD4+ T cells and FACS-enriched TEMRA cells. After extraction with the RNeasy kit, roughly 0.45 to 1 ug of the RNA was reverse transcribed using random hexamers. It was immunoSEQ multiplex PCR that amplified TCR beta CDR3 across 54 Vbeta and 13 Jbeta. TCRdb re-derived calls from the immunoSEQ multiplex PCR reads in MiXCR, one entry per CDR3 protein. The table lists some 77,000 distinct CDR3 sequences, around 93% of them singletons. The chain couples TRBV19 to TRBJ1-5; no clear D. This clonotype was obtained from a human donor with Susac syndrome. The sample consisted of CD4+ T cells from PBMCs. CDR3 in amino acids: CASSKQKYSNQPQHF. CDR3 sequence (DNA): TGTGCCAGTAGTAAACAGAAATATAGCAATCAGCCCCAGCATTTT.